This T cell receptor (beta chain) stems from a study of shared clonotypes between healthy human individuals. General study points: Clonotype sharing among donors likely depends on sequencing depth.

There are 16 residues in the CDR3. V was pared by 3 bases and J by 4 bases, with 19 bases between. Germline V lookup: CDR1 SGHKS, CDR2 YYEKEE (reference sequence). Libraries were prepared by immunoSEQ multiplex PCR; TCRdb keeps only in-frame clonotypes and omits some of them. The table lists about 2.1 million clones, approximately 92% of them singletons. Naive CD8 cells lacked CD45RO and underwent positive selection for CCR7, leaving out terminally differentiated effector memory CD45RA+ cells. Among the donors, all were Caucasian adults who lived in Nashville, Tennessee. Concerning this clone: What it recognizes is unknown.

This chain connects TRBV5-5 to TRBJ1-2, with D tentatively TRBD1 (6 bases). The specimen sequenced was naive CD8+ T cells from PBMCs. The sequence was collected from a man between 18 and 35 years old in good health. Some clones in this sample may be carry-over from other donors' samples. The CDR3 DNA follows: TGTGCCAGCAGCTGGGTCCCCCCCAGGGGACCCTATGGCTACACCTTC. It is translated as CASSWVPPRGPYGYTF.